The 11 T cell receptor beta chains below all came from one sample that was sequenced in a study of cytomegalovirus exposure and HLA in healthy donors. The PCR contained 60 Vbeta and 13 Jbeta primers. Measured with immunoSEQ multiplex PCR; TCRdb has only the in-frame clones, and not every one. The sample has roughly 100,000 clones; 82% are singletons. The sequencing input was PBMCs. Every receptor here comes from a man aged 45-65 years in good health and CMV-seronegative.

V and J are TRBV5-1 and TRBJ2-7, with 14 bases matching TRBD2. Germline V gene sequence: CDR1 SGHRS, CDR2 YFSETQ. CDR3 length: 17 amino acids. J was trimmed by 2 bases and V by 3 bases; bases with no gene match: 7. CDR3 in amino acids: CASSSGTSGSGPYEQYF. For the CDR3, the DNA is TGCGCCAGCAGCTCCGGGACTAGCGGGAGTGGACCCTACGAGCAGTACTTC.

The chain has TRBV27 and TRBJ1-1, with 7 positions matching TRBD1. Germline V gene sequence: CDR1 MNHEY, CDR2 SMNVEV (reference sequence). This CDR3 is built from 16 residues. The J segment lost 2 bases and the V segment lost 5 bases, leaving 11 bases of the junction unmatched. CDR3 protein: CASSPMPGQLNTEAFF. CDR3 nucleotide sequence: TGTGCCAGCAGTCCTATGCCGGGACAGCTAAACACTGAAGCTTTCTTT.

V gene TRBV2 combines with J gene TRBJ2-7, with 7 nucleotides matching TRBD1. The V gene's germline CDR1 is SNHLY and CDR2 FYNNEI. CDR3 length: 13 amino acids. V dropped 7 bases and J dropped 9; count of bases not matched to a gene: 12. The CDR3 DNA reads TGTGCCAGCAAGAGGTCGCAGGGGGACGGGCAGTACTTC. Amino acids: CASKRSQGDGQYF.

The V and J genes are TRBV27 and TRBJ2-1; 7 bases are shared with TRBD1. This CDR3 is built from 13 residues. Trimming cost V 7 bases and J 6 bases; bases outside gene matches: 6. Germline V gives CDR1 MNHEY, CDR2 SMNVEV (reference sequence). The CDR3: CASKFSGGNEQFF. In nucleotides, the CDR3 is TGTGCCAGCAAATTTTCAGGGGGCAATGAGCAGTTCTTC.

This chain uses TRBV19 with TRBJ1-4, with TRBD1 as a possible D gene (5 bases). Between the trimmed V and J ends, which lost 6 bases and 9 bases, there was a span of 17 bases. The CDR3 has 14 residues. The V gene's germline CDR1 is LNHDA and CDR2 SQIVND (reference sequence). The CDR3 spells CASSLDTGRKKLFF. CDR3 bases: TGTGCCAGTAGCTTGGACACTGGGAGGAAAAAACTGTTTTTT.

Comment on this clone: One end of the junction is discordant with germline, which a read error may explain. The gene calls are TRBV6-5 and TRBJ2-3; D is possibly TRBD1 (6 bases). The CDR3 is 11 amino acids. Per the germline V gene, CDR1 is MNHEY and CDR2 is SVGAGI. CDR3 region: CASSYGRGLTF. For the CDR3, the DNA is TGTGCCAGCAGTTATGGCAGGGGCCTCACCTTT.

CDR3 nucleotides: TGTGCCAGCTCACCAGACAGGGGGAAGGATGGCTACACCTTC. Protein: CASSPDRGKDGYTF. The rearrangement joins TRBV18 to TRBJ1-2; 9 nucleotides line up with TRBD1. The CDR3 contains 14 residues. CDR1 KGHSH and CDR2 LQKENI come from the germline V gene. The ends lost 2 bases at V and 6 bases at J; junction bases unmatched: 4.

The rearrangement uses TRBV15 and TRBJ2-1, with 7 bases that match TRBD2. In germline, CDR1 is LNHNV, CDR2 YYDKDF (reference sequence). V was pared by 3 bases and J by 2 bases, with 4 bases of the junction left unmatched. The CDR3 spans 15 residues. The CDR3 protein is CATSSEAGPYNEQFF. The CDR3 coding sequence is TGTGCCACCAGCAGCGAAGCGGGACCCTACAATGAGCAGTTCTTC. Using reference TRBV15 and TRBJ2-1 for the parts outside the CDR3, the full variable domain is DAMVIQNPRYQVTQFGKPVTLSCSQTLNHNVMYWYQQKSSQAPKLLFHYYDKDFNNEADTPDNFQSRRPNTSFCFLDIRSPGLGDTAMYLCATSSEAGPYNEQFFGPGTRLTVL.

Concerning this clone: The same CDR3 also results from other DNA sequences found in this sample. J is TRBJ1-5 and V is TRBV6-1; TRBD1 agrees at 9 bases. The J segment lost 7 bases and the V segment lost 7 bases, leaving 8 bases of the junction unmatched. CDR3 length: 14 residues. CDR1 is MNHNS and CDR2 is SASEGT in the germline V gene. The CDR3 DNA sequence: TGTGCCAGCACCGAGACAGGGGGAGGCCAGCCCCAGCATTTT. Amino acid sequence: CASTETGGGQPQHF.

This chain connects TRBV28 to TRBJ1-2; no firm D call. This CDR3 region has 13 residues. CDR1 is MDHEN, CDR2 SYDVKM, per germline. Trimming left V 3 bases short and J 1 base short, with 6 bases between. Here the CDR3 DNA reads TGTGCCAGCAGTTTGGCCGATAACTATGGCTACACCTTC. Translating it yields CASSLADNYGYTF.

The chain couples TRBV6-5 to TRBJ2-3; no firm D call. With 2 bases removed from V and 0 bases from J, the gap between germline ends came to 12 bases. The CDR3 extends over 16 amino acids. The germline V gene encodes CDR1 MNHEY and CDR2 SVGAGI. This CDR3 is CASSYARVPSTDTQYF. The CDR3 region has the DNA TGTGCCAGCAGTTACGCTCGGGTCCCTAGCACAGATACGCAGTATTTT.